These T cell receptor beta chains were read from a single sample in a study of shared clonotypes between healthy human individuals. This table comes from immunoSEQ multiplex PCR, and its TCRdb copy is limited to in-frame clones, with some not included. The sample lists a few million clones; around 93% were seen once. Sequenced material: naive CD4+ T cells from PBMCs. The source of these receptors is a man aged 18 to 35 in good health. Some clones in this sample may be carry-over from other donors' samples. Both conserved end residues are trimmed from each CDR3.

CDR3aa	v_gene	j_gene
ASSLTSGTYNEQF	TRBV7-9	TRBJ2-1
ASSQGTGGSGELF	TRBV4-1	TRBJ2-2
AWGDMTNEKLF	TRBV30	TRBJ1-4
ASSLQGQGLSSGNTEAF	TRBV5-6	TRBJ1-1
ASDPGAGANVLT	TRBV19	TRBJ2-6
ASSWGIDYEQY	TRBV5-1	TRBJ2-7
ASSRTSGLEGTGELF	TRBV5-1	TRBJ2-2
ASRTVKLANYGYT	TRBV2	TRBJ1-2
ASSLALGLGGNTGELF	TRBV5-4	TRBJ2-2
ASSSPGGGITGELF	TRBV6-5	TRBJ2-2
ASSSSGTAQETQY	TRBV13	TRBJ2-5
ASSSLGGASTDTQY	TRBV7-2	TRBJ2-3
ASSFVGQETQY	TRBV27	TRBJ2-5
ASQRGREGTGELF	TRBV25-1	TRBJ2-2
ASSVALAGPGGDEQF	TRBV9	TRBJ2-1
AISERTGKGPQH	TRBV10-3	TRBJ1-5
ASSHARDTVRGPNTEAF	TRBV4-1	TRBJ1-1
ASSMAGFRSYT	TRBV28	TRBJ1-2
ASSYWGPPLNEQF	TRBV6-6	TRBJ2-1
SVGDYNSPLH	TRBV29-1	TRBJ1-6
ASSLWTGSNQPQH	TRBV28	TRBJ1-5
ASSEVISGRYNEQF	TRBV6-1	TRBJ2-1
ASSSNGAKANVLT	TRBV5-1	TRBJ2-6
SVGLAGGETQY	TRBV29-1	TRBJ2-5
ASSLSAGQPQH	TRBV28	TRBJ1-5
ASSQGLAGRETQY	TRBV4-1	TRBJ2-5
ASGLGGTGKGYT	TRBV12-5	TRBJ1-2